This entry describes one T cell receptor beta chain. Trimming at V came to 7 bases and at J to 6 bases, leaving 14 bases not matched to a gene. The CDR3 has 16 amino acids. This entry is derived from a study of blood T cells in healthy people across ages. Isolated per sample were at least 6.5 million PBMCs. A second roughly 6 to 11 cycle PCR used barcoded and J-beta primers. Each CDR3 protein is one row after TCRdb ran MiXCR on the 5' RACE reads. Here the sample spans 750,000 to 950,000 distinct CDR3 sequences, around half being singletons. The sequenced sample consisted of blood. The chain is built from TRBV12-3 or TRBV12-4 and TRBJ2-3, with 9 bases identical to TRBD2. This sequence was found in an elderly man in good health. CDR3 nucleotide sequence: TGTGCCAGCATCCTCGCGGCGGGAGGGCGGAGGGATACGCAGTATTTT. As protein: CASILAAGGRRDTQYF.